This entry describes one T cell receptor (beta chain). Its specificity is unknown. Vbeta (60) and Jbeta (13) primers were used in the PCR. Repertoires were generated with immunoSEQ multiplex PCR, while TCRdb's copy carries only in-frame clones and drops some. The data show around 110,000 clones, with about three quarters seen just once and roughly 8% held by the top ten. The data were obtained in a study of cytomegalovirus exposure and HLA in healthy donors. Study-level findings and limits: The classifier, whose performance was assessed in both the original and validation cohorts, reportedly diagnosed cytomegalovirus status with high specificity and sensitivity. A later analysis, which compared TCR beta chains of equal frequency, found the HLA-associated ones more clonally expanded.

The germline V and J ends were trimmed by 0 bases and 2 bases, with 13 bases remaining between them. This CDR3 comprises 16 residues. Germline CDR1 reads MGHRA; CDR2 reads YSYEKL. This receptor was identified in a man aged 30 to 39 in good health and CMV-seronegative. Material: PBMCs. The rearrangement links TRBV4-1 to TRBJ1-1, with D perhaps matching TRBD1 (5 bases). The CDR3 region is CASSQESTQVNTEAFF. For the CDR3, the DNA is TGCGCCAGCAGCCAAGAGTCAACACAGGTTAACACTGAAGCTTTCTTT.